These 32 T cell receptor beta chains were sequenced from one sample in a study of cytomegalovirus exposure and HLA in healthy donors. Sequencing used immunoSEQ multiplex PCR; TCRdb keeps in-frame clones, though not all of them. The table has 65,000 to 80,000 clones, 94% seen once. Sequencing used PBMCs. The source is a young woman in good health and CMV-seronegative.

A single count supports this clone. The V call is TRBV11-2, the J call TRBJ2-7, with D tentatively TRBD1 (5 bases). The CDR3 loop spans 15 amino acids. The V gene lost 5 bases and the J gene lost 0 bases, with 14 bases spanning the gap. Germline CDR1 is SGHAT and CDR2 is FQNNGV. The CDR3 bases are TGTGCCAGCAGCCCCGCCGTGGGGCTCTCCTACGAGCAGTACTTC. Its translation is CASSPAVGLSYEQYF. Combining the CDR3 with reference TRBV11-2 and TRBJ2-7 gives the whole variable domain EAGVAQSPRYKIIEKRQSVAFWCNPISGHATLYWYQQILGQGPKLLIQFQNNGVVDDSQLPKDRFSAERLKGVDSTLKIQPAKLEDSAVYLCASSPAVGLSYEQYFGPGTRLTVT.

V and J are TRBV6-5 and TRBJ2-3; D perhaps matches TRBD2 (6 bases). Germline values: CDR1 MNHEY, CDR2 SVGAGI. The CDR3 is 15 amino acids. V lost 2 bases and J 4 bases, leaving 13 bases between the germline ends. The CDR3: CASSYTEGGADTQYF. CDR3 sequence (DNA): TGTGCCAGCAGTTACACCGAGGGAGGTGCAGATACGCAGTATTTT.

The chain has TRBV5-1 and TRBJ2-5; TRBD1 matches at 8 bases. Trimming took 4 bases from V and 3 from J; bases not matched to a gene: 8. Per germline, CDR1 SGHRS and CDR2 YFSETQ. CDR3 size: 15 residues. Written as DNA, the CDR3 is TGCGCCAGCAGCCTCGGACAGGGCGGAAAAGAGACCCAGTACTTC. Protein product: CASSLGQGGKETQYF.

The rearrangement joins TRBV27 to TRBJ1-1; D might be TRBD1 (5 bases). The germline V gene encodes CDR1 MNHEY and CDR2 SMNVEV (reference sequence). Between the trimmed V and J ends, which lost 8 bases and 2 bases, there was a span of 15 bases. The CDR3 spans 14 residues. The CDR3 sequence is CASFASGINTEAFF. In DNA form, the CDR3 reads TGTGCCAGCTTCGCCTCAGGGATTAACACTGAAGCTTTCTTT.

This chain joins TRBV27 and TRBJ2-5, with no clear D. Trimming took 2 bases from V and 0 from J, leaving 4 bases between them. Per the germline V gene, CDR1 is MNHEY and CDR2 is SMNVEV (reference sequence). The CDR3 runs to 13 residues. CDR3 DNA: TGTGCCAGCAGTTTAATCAACCAAGAGACCCAGTACTTC. Amino acids: CASSLINQETQYF.

The gene calls are TRBV10-2 and TRBJ2-1, with D possibly matching TRBD2 (5 bases). The germline V and J ends were trimmed by 7 bases and 4 bases, with 8 bases remaining between them. Germline-derived CDR1 and CDR2 are WSHSY and SAAADI. The CDR3 consists of 12 residues. The CDR3 DNA reads TGCGCCAGCACGACGGGGTACAATGAGCAGTTCTTC. Its translation is CASTTGYNEQFF.

In its sample, this clone was seen once. The chain uses TRBV10-2 and TRBJ1-2; D perhaps matches TRBD1 (5 bases). The germline CDR1 and CDR2 sequences are WSHSY and SAAADI. This CDR3 has 15 amino acids. The V and J ends lost 2 bases and 4 bases respectively, with 14 bases between them. The CDR3 sequence is CASSEPVRQFYGYTF. Written as DNA, the CDR3 is TGCGCCAGCAGTGAGCCGGTTAGACAGTTCTATGGCTACACCTTC.

The chain carries TRBV15 and TRBJ2-1, with D perhaps matching TRBD1 (6 bases). Looked up from germline, CDR1 is LNHNV and CDR2 is YYDKDF (reference sequence). V lost 6 bases to trimming and J lost 3 bases, with 12 bases between them. The CDR3 runs 14 residues. Here the CDR3 DNA reads TGTGCCACCAGGGACAGAACTAACTACAATGAGCAGTTCTTC. Encoded protein: CATRDRTNYNEQFF.

The gene calls are TRBV5-5 and TRBJ2-3; D unclear. This CDR3 is 14 amino acids long. Germline V gene sequence: CDR1 SGHKS, CDR2 YYEKEE (reference sequence). Trimming cost V 2 bases and J 4 bases, with 11 bases left between them. The chain's CDR3 is CASSLQTRPDTQYF. The CDR3 bases are TGTGCCAGCAGCTTACAGACCAGACCAGATACGCAGTATTTT.

The chain combines TRBV11-2 with TRBJ1-1; no reliable D call. The V gene lost 2 bases and the J gene lost 0 bases, with 16 bases spanning the gap. Germline lookup yields CDR1 SGHAT and CDR2 FQNNGV. This CDR3 is 17 amino acids long. The CDR3 DNA sequence: TGTGCCAGCAGCTTACCGGCGGGAGACCCTATGAACACTGAAGCTTTCTTT. It translates to CASSLPAGDPMNTEAFF.

The chain is built from TRBV5-5 and TRBJ2-7; 9 bases are a match to TRBD2. Germline CDR1 SGHKS, CDR2 YYEKEE (reference sequence). Trimming cost V 3 bases and J 3 bases; bases outside gene matches: 4. This CDR3 is 14 amino acids long. CDR3 sequence reads: CASSYLAGSYEQYF. In DNA, the CDR3 is TGTGCCAGCAGCTATCTAGCGGGAAGCTACGAGCAGTACTTC.

This clone was observed a single time. The rearrangement uses TRBV6-1 and TRBJ1-5; 10 positions match TRBD1. This CDR3 is built from 15 residues. With V trimmed by 4 bases and J by 6 bases, 6 bases remained unmatched. Per germline, CDR1 MNHNS and CDR2 SASEGT. The CDR3 protein is CASSAGTGEVQPQHF. In nucleotides, the CDR3 is TGTGCCAGCAGTGCCGGGACAGGGGAGGTTCAGCCCCAGCATTTT.

This clone was counted once. In nucleotides, the CDR3 is TGTGCCAGCAGCCCGCTACTAGATTTCCAAGAGACCCAGTACTTC. It yields the protein CASSPLLDFQETQYF. V gene TRBV11-2 combines with J gene TRBJ2-5, with D perhaps matching TRBD2 (5 bases). Germline lookup yields CDR1 SGHAT and CDR2 FQNNGV. V shed 5 bases and J shed 1 base, with 14 bases lying between them. CDR3 size: 15 residues.

The chain joins TRBV6-4 to TRBJ2-2, with D possibly matching TRBD1 (6 bases). This CDR3 comprises 14 residues. Trimming left V 5 bases short and J 3 bases short, with 10 bases between. CDR1 is MRHNA, CDR2 SNTAGT, per germline. The CDR3 sequence is CASSPRGHTGELFF. In DNA, the CDR3 is TGTGCCAGCAGTCCCAGGGGCCACACCGGGGAGCTGTTTTTT.

This rearrangement joins TRBV6-1 to TRBJ1-3, with D uncertain. Trimming cost V 6 bases and J 0 bases, with 9 bases left between them. The V gene's germline CDR1 is MNHNS and CDR2 SASEGT. CDR3 length: 14 amino acids. CDR3 residues: CASRAGSSGNTIYF. The CDR3, as DNA: TGTGCCAGCAGAGCAGGTAGCTCTGGAAACACCATATATTTT.

This sequence joins TRBV10-1 and TRBJ2-1; TRBD2 agrees at 14 bases. Germline lookup yields CDR1 WNHNN and CDR2 SYGVQD (reference sequence). CDR3 length: 18 amino acids. Trimming removed 6 bases from V and 4 bases from J; junction bases left unmatched: 11. The CDR3 sequence is CASSPGGLAGALYNEQFF. The CDR3 nucleotides are TGCGCCAGCAGCCCAGGGGGACTAGCGGGGGCCTTATACAATGAGCAGTTCTTC.

The J gene is TRBJ2-6, the V gene TRBV27; 8 nucleotides agree with TRBD2. Trimming removed 3 bases from V and 0 bases from J; junction bases left unmatched: 1. Germline V gene sequence: CDR1 MNHEY, CDR2 SMNVEV (reference sequence). CDR3 length: 16 residues. The CDR3 here is CASSFREGSGANVLTF. As DNA, the CDR3 is TGTGCCAGCAGTTTTCGGGAGGGCTCTGGGGCCAACGTCCTGACTTTC.

The chain employs TRBV18 and TRBJ2-7, with 11 bases lining up with TRBD2. Per the germline V gene, CDR1 is KGHSH and CDR2 is LQKENI. V lost 3 bases and J lost 7; bases outside the gene matches: 8. The CDR3 spans 15 residues. CDR3 loop: CASSPNSGGAHEQYF. The CDR3 DNA is TGTGCCAGCTCACCGAATAGCGGGGGGGCTCATGAGCAGTACTTC.

This clone was counted once. The chain couples TRBV11-3 to TRBJ2-3; TRBD2 matches 11 bases. The V gene's germline CDR1 is SGHNT and CDR2 YENEEA. The CDR3 runs to 16 residues. V was pared by 4 bases and J by 2 bases, with 5 bases of the junction left unmatched. The CDR3 DNA is TGTGCCAGCAGCTCCCGACTAGCGGGACTCACAGATACGCAGTATTTT. Its translation is CASSSRLAGLTDTQYF.

The rearrangement uses TRBV13 and TRBJ1-4; weak D call: TRBD1 (5 bases). The CDR3 totals 15 residues. The germline V gene has CDR1 PRHDT and CDR2 FYEKMQ (reference sequence). V lost 4 bases, J lost 6 bases, and 15 bases lay in between. CDR3 amino acids: CASSSQGGPYEKLFF. The CDR3 coding sequence is TGTGCCAGCAGCTCCCAGGGAGGGCCCTATGAAAAACTGTTTTTT.

The J gene is TRBJ1-3, the V gene TRBV27; D perhaps matches TRBD1 (6 bases). The CDR3 consists of 16 residues. Germline loops: CDR1 MNHEY, CDR2 SMNVEV (reference sequence). Trimming removed 4 bases from V and 3 bases from J, with 16 bases in between. CDR3 sequence (DNA): TGTGCCAGCAGTTCCCTCGGGGGGCTGGGTGGAAACACCATATATTTT. It is translated as CASSSLGGLGGNTIYF.

V and J are TRBV9 and TRBJ2-1; maybe TRBD2 (5 bases). V gave up 4 bases and J gave up 6 bases, with 14 bases separating them. This CDR3 region has 14 residues. Germline V gene data show CDR1 as SGDLS and CDR2 as YYNGEE. The CDR3 nucleotides read TGTGCCAGCAGCCCCCGGCGGGTGAGCAATGAGCAGTTCTTC. This codes for CASSPRRVSNEQFF.

The chain uses TRBV30 and TRBJ1-1, with 9 bases fitting TRBD1. Trimming removed 2 bases from V and 2 bases from J; junction bases left unmatched: 6. Germline CDR1 reads GTSNPN; CDR2 reads SVGIG (reference sequence). The CDR3 consists of 15 residues. Written as DNA, the CDR3 is TGTGCCTGGAGTCCCCGGGACAGGGAAAACACTGAAGCTTTCTTT. Protein sequence: CAWSPRDRENTEAFF.

CDR3 nucleotides: TGTGCCAGCAGCCAAGGTGCGGGCGCAACTAATGAAAAACTGTTTTTT. Its translation: CASSQGAGATNEKLFF. J is TRBJ1-4 and V is TRBV16; D is uncertain. V lost 2 bases and J 0 bases, leaving 10 bases between the germline ends. There are 16 residues in the CDR3. From germline, CDR1 is KGHSY and CDR2 FQNENV.

The V and J genes are TRBV9 and TRBJ1-2; D is undetermined. V dropped 2 bases and J dropped 5 bases, with 16 bases sitting between them. Germline CDR1 reads SGDLS; CDR2 reads YYNGEE. The CDR3 has 15 residues. The CDR3 sequence: CASSVSRGSGYGYTF. The DNA for the CDR3 is TGTGCCAGCAGCGTTTCTCGGGGATCGGGGTATGGCTACACCTTC.

The chain uses TRBV27 and TRBJ2-5; 9 bases line up with TRBD1. From germline, CDR1 is MNHEY and CDR2 SMNVEV (reference sequence). CDR3 length equals 15 residues. With V trimmed by 3 bases and J by 10 bases, 12 bases remained unmatched. The CDR3 loop reads CASSFRPRDREGQYF. The CDR3 DNA sequence: TGTGCCAGCAGTTTTAGGCCCCGGGACAGGGAAGGCCAGTACTTC.

V usage is TRBV12-5 and J usage is TRBJ1-2, with TRBD1 as a possible D gene (5 bases). The CDR3 totals 14 residues. The V end lost 6 bases, the J end lost 2 bases, and 13 bases lay between the germline ends. Germline-derived CDR1 and CDR2 are LGHNT and FRNRAP. As DNA, the CDR3 is TGTGCTAGTGGCCCCGACAGCCGGAACTATGGCTACACCTTC. Translation: CASGPDSRNYGYTF.

The V and J genes are TRBV7-2 and TRBJ2-7; 12 nucleotides align to TRBD2. V was pared by 3 bases and J by 1 base, with 4 bases of the junction left unmatched. This CDR3 has 16 residues. Per the germline V gene, CDR1 is SGHTA and CDR2 is FQGNSA. The CDR3 protein is CASSLTSGRTSYEQYF. In DNA, the CDR3 is TGTGCCAGCAGCTTGACTAGCGGGAGAACGTCCTACGAGCAGTACTTC.

The rearrangement uses TRBV28 and TRBJ1-5; 8 bases align to TRBD1. This CDR3 is 14 amino acids long. V was clipped by 6 bases and J by 2 bases; unmatched bases: 3. Per germline, CDR1 MDHEN and CDR2 SYDVKM. The CDR3 sequence is CASRKDRGNQPQHF. DNA for the CDR3: TGTGCCAGCAGGAAGGACAGGGGCAATCAGCCCCAGCATTTT.

This chain links TRBV6-1 with TRBJ2-7, with 9 bases matching TRBD2. Trimming at V came to 6 bases and at J to 2 bases, leaving 5 bases not matched to a gene. Germline loops: CDR1 MNHNS, CDR2 SASEGT. CDR3 length equals 14 residues. CDR3 in amino acids: CASSLASGTYEQYF. Here the CDR3 DNA reads TGTGCCAGCAGCTTGGCTAGCGGGACCTACGAGCAGTACTTC.

The rearrangement uses TRBV28 and TRBJ2-7, with 10 bases lining up with TRBD2. The CDR3 sequence is 15 residues long. Per germline, CDR1 MDHEN and CDR2 SYDVKM. Unmatched junction bases numbered 7, after V lost 5 bases and J lost 3 bases. In DNA form, the CDR3 reads TGTGCCAGCAGTCCGCGGACTAGCGGATACTACGAGCAGTACTTC. Its translation is CASSPRTSGYYEQYF.

The chain joins TRBV2 to TRBJ2-7; 10 positions agree with TRBD2. Germline V gene data show CDR1 as SNHLY and CDR2 as FYNNEI. This CDR3 region has 14 residues. Trimming cost V 6 bases and J 4 bases; bases outside gene matches: 6. CDR3 amino acids: CASRVAGGNYEQYF. CDR3 bases: TGTGCCAGCAGGGTAGCGGGGGGTAATTACGAGCAGTACTTC.